The 21 T cell receptor beta chains in this list originate from one sample, sequenced in a study of blood T cell repertoires in COVID-19. The table came from immunoSEQ multiplex PCR; TCRdb's copy has only in-frame clones and leaves some out. The sample contains about 56,000 clones, around 80% of which appear only once. Sequencing used peripheral blood. These receptors all stem from a woman older than 75 with acute or convalescent COVID-19.

CDR3 coding DNA: TGTGCCAGCAGTTACTTTAAGGAGCAGCCCCAGCATTTT. It codes for CASSYFKEQPQHF. V is TRBV6-5 and J is TRBJ1-5; no firm D call. CDR1 is MNHEY and CDR2 is SVGAGI in the germline V gene. The V end was cut by 1 base, the J end by 7 bases, with 8 bases between. The CDR3 is made up of 13 amino acids.

The rearrangement uses TRBV11-3 and TRBJ2-7; 8 nucleotides agree with TRBD2. The CDR3 consists of 15 residues. Germline CDR1 and CDR2: SGHNT and YENEEA. The V gene end was trimmed by 5 bases and the J gene end by 0 bases; junction bases not matched to a gene: 6. The CDR3 DNA follows: TGTGCCAGCAGCGGTACTAGCGGAAGCTCCTACGAGCAGTACTTC. This encodes CASSGTSGSSYEQYF.

This clone was picked up a small number of times. Additional DNA sequences in this sample encode the identical CDR3. The genes are TRBV7-9 and TRBJ2-3, with D unresolved. This CDR3 is built from 14 residues. Trimming removed 5 bases from V and 0 bases from J, with 9 bases in between. Germline values: CDR1 SEHNR, CDR2 FQNEAQ (reference sequence). CDR3 in amino acids: CASSPSTSTDTQYF. CDR3 nucleotide sequence: TGTGCCAGCAGCCCCTCGACTAGCACAGATACGCAGTATTTT.

CDR3 loop: CASSQTGTGELFF. The CDR3 coding sequence is TGCGCCAGCAGCCAAACAGGCACCGGGGAGCTGTTTTTT. The V call is TRBV5-1, the J call TRBJ2-2; possibly TRBD1 for D (5 bases). The V end was cut by 4 bases, the J end by 4 bases, with 8 bases between. CDR1 is SGHRS and CDR2 is YFSETQ in the germline V gene. There are 13 residues in the CDR3.

J is TRBJ1-4 and V is TRBV30, with a weak D call TRBD1 (5 bases). This CDR3 is built from 15 residues. From germline, CDR1 is GTSNPN and CDR2 SVGIG (reference sequence). Between the trimmed V and J ends, which lost 5 bases and 3 bases, there was a span of 16 bases. CDR3: CAWGAPRVANEKLFF. The CDR3 bases are TGTGCCTGGGGTGCCCCCAGGGTAGCTAATGAAAAACTGTTTTTT.

There are a few counts of this clone. CDR3 loop: CASSHTQNTGELFF. In DNA, the CDR3 is TGCGCCAGCAGCCACACACAAAACACCGGGGAGCTGTTTTTT. This rearrangement joins TRBV4-1 to TRBJ2-2; D remains ambiguous. Trimming removed 3 bases at V and 2 bases at J, with 7 bases between. This CDR3 region has 14 residues. Germline CDR1 reads MGHRA; CDR2 reads YSYEKL.

V usage is TRBV7-3 and J usage is TRBJ1-6; 7 nucleotides line up with TRBD1. Germline CDR1 and CDR2: SGHTA and FQGTGA. The CDR3 is 15 residues long. V shed 6 bases, J shed 7 bases, and the junction held 9 bases outside the gene matches. The CDR3 nucleotides are TGTGCCAGCAGGCTTACCGGGACAGCAAATTCACCCCTCCACTTT. Translated, it gives CASRLTGTANSPLHF.

J is TRBJ1-3 and V is TRBV18; maybe TRBD1 (6 bases). Germline V gene lookup returns CDR1 KGHSH and CDR2 LQKENI. The CDR3 spans 17 residues. V was pared by 3 bases and J by 1 base, with 16 bases between. CDR3 nucleotides: TGTGCCAGCTCACCCGTTCTTCACAGGGTTTCTGGAAACACCATATATTTT. It codes for CASSPVLHRVSGNTIYF.

This chain joins TRBV3-1 (or the pseudogene TRBV3-2) and TRBJ2-7, with 8 bases fitting TRBD2. Germline trimming cut 3 bases from V and 1 base from J; bases unmatched to any gene: 2. The CDR3 totals 14 residues. Germline loops: CDR1 LGHDT, CDR2 YNNKEL (reference sequence). CDR3: CASSQRGASYEQYF. CDR3 nucleotides: TGTGCCAGCAGCCAGCGGGGGGCTTCCTACGAGCAGTACTTC.

The chain links TRBV5-1 to TRBJ2-3, with a weak D call TRBD2 (6 bases). This CDR3 has 17 amino acids. CDR1 SGHRS and CDR2 YFSETQ come from the germline V gene. V dropped 4 bases and J dropped 3 bases, with 21 bases sitting between them. As DNA, the CDR3 is TGCGCCAGCAGCCGAGGGGAGGCAGCCCCATATACAGATACGCAGTATTTT. This translates into CASSRGEAAPYTDTQYF.

The rearrangement joins TRBV7-9 to TRBJ1-2; D is possibly TRBD1 (6 bases). Germline CDR1 is SEHNR and CDR2 is FQNEAQ (reference sequence). V gave up 2 bases and J gave up 7 bases, with 17 bases separating them. The CDR3 is 15 amino acids. This chain's CDR3 is CASSLTMDSLGGYTF. In DNA, the CDR3 is TGTGCCAGCAGCTTAACCATGGACAGCTTAGGTGGCTACACCTTC. The full variable domain, in which reference TRBV7-9 and TRBJ1-2 provide the parts outside the CDR3, is DTGVSQNPRHKITKRGQNVTFRCDPISEHNRLYWYRQTLGQGPEFLTYFQNEAQLEKSRLLSDRFSAERPKGSFSTLEIQRTEQGDSAMYLCASSLTMDSLGGYTFGSGTRLTVV.

V usage is TRBV11-2 and J usage is TRBJ2-7; 7 nucleotides agree with TRBD1. The ends lost 6 bases at V and 3 bases at J; junction bases unmatched: 11. This CDR3 is 15 amino acids long. The germline V gene has CDR1 SGHAT and CDR2 FQNNGV. The DNA of the CDR3 is TGTGCCAGCAGGTCTAACTCTGGACAGGTCTACGAGCAGTACTTC. As protein: CASRSNSGQVYEQYF. Full variable domain (rest looked up from reference TRBV11-2 and TRBJ2-7): EAGVAQSPRYKIIEKRQSVAFWCNPISGHATLYWYQQILGQGPKLLIQFQNNGVVDDSQLPKDRFSAERLKGVDSTLKIQPAKLEDSAVYLCASRSNSGQVYEQYFGPGTRLTVT.

The chain couples TRBV19 to TRBJ2-2, with 11 nucleotides matching TRBD1. CDR3 length: 15 residues. The J segment lost 5 bases and the V segment lost 8 bases, leaving 7 bases of the junction unmatched. Looked up from germline, CDR1 is LNHDA and CDR2 is SQIVND (reference sequence). CDR3 sequence reads: CASRGGTGGTGELFF. Here the CDR3 DNA reads TGTGCCAGTCGCGGGGGGACAGGGGGTACCGGGGAGCTGTTTTTT. The full variable domain, rest sourced from reference TRBV19 and TRBJ2-2, is DGGITQSPKYLFRKEGQNVTLSCEQNLNHDAMYWYRQDPGQGLRLIYYSQIVNDFQKGDIAEGYSVSREKKESFPLTVTSAQKNPTAFYLCASRGGTGGTGELFFGEGSRLTVL.

J is TRBJ1-1 and V is TRBV5-4; 7 bases map to TRBD1. The trim removed 4 bases at V and 3 bases at J, leaving 6 bases unmatched. Germline CDR1 is SGHNT and CDR2 is YYREEE (reference sequence). The length of the CDR3 is 14 residues. For the CDR3, the DNA is TGTGCCAGCAGCCCACAGGGGAAGGACACTGAAGCTTTCTTT. Encoded protein: CASSPQGKDTEAFF.

This chain uses TRBV2 with TRBJ1-6; D is perhaps TRBD1 (6 bases). The germline gives CDR1 SNHLY, CDR2 FYNNEI. The length of the CDR3 is 15 residues. The V gene lost 8 bases and the J gene lost 7 bases, with 18 bases spanning the gap. CDR3 in amino acids: CASRPQLQGNSPLHF. CDR3 coding DNA: TGTGCCAGCCGACCTCAATTACAGGGAAATTCACCCCTCCACTTT.

This clone was found once. The CDR3, as DNA: TGTGCCTGGAGTGGTCTCGGAAAACTGTTTTTT. This sequence encodes CAWSGLGKLFF. This chain links TRBV30 with TRBJ1-4; D gene ambiguous. CDR3 length: 11 amino acids. Germline V gene sequence: CDR1 GTSNPN, CDR2 SVGIG (reference sequence). Trimming removed 1 base from V and 10 bases from J, with 7 bases in between.

The rearrangement links TRBV7-3 to TRBJ2-7; a weak D match, TRBD2 (6 bases). CDR1 is SGHTA and CDR2 is FQGTGA in the germline V gene. This CDR3 region has 14 residues. Trimming left V 1 base short and J 4 bases short, with 11 bases between. Here the CDR3 reads CASSLMGGVYEQYF. CDR3 coding DNA: TGTGCCAGCAGCTTAATGGGCGGGGTTTACGAGCAGTACTTC.

This clone was found a few times. The chain links TRBV5-1 to TRBJ2-7; 9 bases are a match to TRBD1. J lost 2 bases, V lost 2 bases, and 8 bases had no gene match. CDR3 size: 16 residues. CDR1 and CDR2 from the germline V gene are SGHRS and YFSETQ. The CDR3 coding sequence is TGCGCCAGCAGCTTTATTGCGGGACAGGGAGCCTACGAGCAGTACTTC. Amino acid sequence: CASSFIAGQGAYEQYF.

V and J are TRBV2 and TRBJ2-3; possible D gene TRBD1, 5 bases. CDR1 SNHLY and CDR2 FYNNEI come from the germline V gene. The V end was cut by 4 bases, the J end by 1 base, with 9 bases between. This CDR3 spans 14 amino acids. The CDR3 reads CASSGGTRTDTQYF. CDR3 DNA: TGTGCCAGCAGTGGGGGCACACGCACAGATACGCAGTATTTT.

The chain is built from TRBV5-1 and TRBJ1-6; D is ambiguous. The V gene's germline CDR1 is SGHRS and CDR2 YFSETQ. Trimming took off 3 bases at V and 2 bases at J, with 9 bases between the two ends. This CDR3 region has 15 residues. CDR3 coding DNA: TGCGCCAGCAGCTGGCTGGGCGCCTATAATTCACCCCTCCACTTT. Translating it yields CASSWLGAYNSPLHF.

The chain uses TRBV6-5 and TRBJ2-3; D possibly corresponds to TRBD2 (5 bases). This CDR3 has 15 amino acids. Trimming left V 6 bases short and J 1 base short, with 14 bases between. The germline V gene has CDR1 MNHEY and CDR2 SVGAGI. The CDR3 sequence is CASRNRGLGTDTQYF. The CDR3 DNA is TGTGCCAGCAGGAACCGGGGTCTGGGCACAGATACGCAGTATTTT.